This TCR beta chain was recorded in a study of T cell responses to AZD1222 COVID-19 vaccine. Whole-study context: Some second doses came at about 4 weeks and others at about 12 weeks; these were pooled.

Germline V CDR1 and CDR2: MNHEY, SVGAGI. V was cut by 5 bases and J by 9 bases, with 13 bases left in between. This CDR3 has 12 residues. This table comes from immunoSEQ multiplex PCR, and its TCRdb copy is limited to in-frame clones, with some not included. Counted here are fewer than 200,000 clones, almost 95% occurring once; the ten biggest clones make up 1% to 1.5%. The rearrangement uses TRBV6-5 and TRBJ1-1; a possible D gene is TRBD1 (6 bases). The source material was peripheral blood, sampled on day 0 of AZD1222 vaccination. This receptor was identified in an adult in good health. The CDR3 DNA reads TGTGCCAGCAGTACCGGGACACTTCAAGCTTTCTTT. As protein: CASSTGTLQAFF.